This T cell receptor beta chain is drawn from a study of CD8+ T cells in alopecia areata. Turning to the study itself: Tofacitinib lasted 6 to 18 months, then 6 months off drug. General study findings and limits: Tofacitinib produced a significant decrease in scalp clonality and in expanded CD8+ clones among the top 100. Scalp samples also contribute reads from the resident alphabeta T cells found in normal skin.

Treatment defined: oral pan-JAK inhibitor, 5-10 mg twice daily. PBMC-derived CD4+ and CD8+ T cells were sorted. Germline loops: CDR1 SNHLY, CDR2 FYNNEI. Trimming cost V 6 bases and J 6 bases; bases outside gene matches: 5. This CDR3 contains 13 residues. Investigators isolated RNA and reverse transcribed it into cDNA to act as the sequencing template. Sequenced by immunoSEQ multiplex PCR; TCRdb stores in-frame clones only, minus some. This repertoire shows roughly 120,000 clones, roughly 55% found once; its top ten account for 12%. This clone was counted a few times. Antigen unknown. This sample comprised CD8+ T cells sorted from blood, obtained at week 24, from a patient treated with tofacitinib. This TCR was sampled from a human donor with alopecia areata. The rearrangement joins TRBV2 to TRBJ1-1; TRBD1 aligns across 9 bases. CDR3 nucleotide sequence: TGTGCCAGCAGAAGGACAGGGGAGTCTGAAGCTTTCTTT. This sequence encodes CASRRTGESEAFF.